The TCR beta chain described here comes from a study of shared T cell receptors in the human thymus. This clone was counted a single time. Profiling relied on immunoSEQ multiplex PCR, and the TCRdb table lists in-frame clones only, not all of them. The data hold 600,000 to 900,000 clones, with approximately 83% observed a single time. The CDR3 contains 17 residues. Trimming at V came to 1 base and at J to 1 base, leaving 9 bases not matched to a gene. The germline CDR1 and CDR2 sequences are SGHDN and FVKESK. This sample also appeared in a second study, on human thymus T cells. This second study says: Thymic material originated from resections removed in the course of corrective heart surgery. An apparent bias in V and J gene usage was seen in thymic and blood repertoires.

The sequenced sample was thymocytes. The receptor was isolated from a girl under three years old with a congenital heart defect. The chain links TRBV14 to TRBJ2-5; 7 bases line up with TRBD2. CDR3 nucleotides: TGTGCCAGCAGCCAAGGGGGGGGTCAGGAACCCCAAGAGACCCAGTACTTC. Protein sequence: CASSQGGGQEPQETQYF.